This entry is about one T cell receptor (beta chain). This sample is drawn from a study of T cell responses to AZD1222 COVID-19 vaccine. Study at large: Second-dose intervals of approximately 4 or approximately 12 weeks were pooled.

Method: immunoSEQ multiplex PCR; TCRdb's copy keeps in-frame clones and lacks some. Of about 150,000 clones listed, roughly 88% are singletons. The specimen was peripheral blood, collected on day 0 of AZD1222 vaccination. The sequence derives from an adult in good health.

In DNA form, the CDR3 reads TGTGCCAGCAGTCGCCTGGGGGGCCCCTATAATTCACCCCTCCACTTT. It specifies CASSRLGGPYNSPLHF. The V gene is TRBV5-6, the J gene TRBJ1-6; a possible D gene is TRBD1 (6 bases). CDR1 and CDR2 (germline): SGHDT, YYEEEE. The CDR3 runs 16 residues. With 5 bases removed from V and 2 bases from J, the gap between germline ends came to 14 bases.